Presented here are 9 T cell receptor beta chains from one specimen sequenced in a study of cytomegalovirus exposure and HLA in healthy donors. Both 60 Vbeta primers and 13 Jbeta primers went into the PCR. Clones were sequenced by immunoSEQ multiplex PCR, and TCRdb holds only the in-frame ones, with some missing. The sample has roughly 220,000 clones; 70% are singletons. Sample: PBMCs. The origin of the receptors is a man aged 35 to 55 in good health and CMV-seropositive.

The chain employs TRBV5-4 and TRBJ1-2; D is uncertain. This CDR3 has 16 residues. Germline-derived CDR1 and CDR2 are SGHNT and YYREEE (reference sequence). The V and J ends lost 4 bases and 1 base respectively, with 17 bases between them. CDR3 region: CASSLVGGSVNYGYTF. CDR3 sequence (DNA): TGTGCCAGCAGCCTTGTAGGAGGGTCAGTTAACTATGGCTACACCTTC.

The chain has TRBV7-9 and TRBJ2-1, with 10 bases fitting TRBD2. The V segment lost 5 bases and the J segment 2 bases; nucleotides outside the gene matches: 6. The CDR3 totals 16 residues. CDR1 is SEHNR and CDR2 is FQNEAQ in the germline V gene (reference sequence). CDR3 sequence: CASSPTSGTPYNEQFF. CDR3 nucleotides: TGTGCCAGCAGCCCAACTAGCGGGACCCCCTACAATGAGCAGTTCTTC.

This chain uses TRBV11-2 with TRBJ2-1, with TRBD1 matching over 10 bases. The germline V gene encodes CDR1 SGHAT and CDR2 FQNNGV. V was pared by 0 bases and J by 9 bases, with 8 bases of the junction left unmatched. The CDR3 is 16 residues long. CDR3 residues: CASSLDQRQGAREQFF. The CDR3, as DNA: TGTGCCAGCAGCTTAGATCAGAGACAGGGGGCGCGTGAGCAGTTCTTC.

This chain connects TRBV5-1 to TRBJ2-7; 11 bases are a match to TRBD1. Germline trimming cut 4 bases from V and 3 bases from J; bases unmatched to any gene: 6. This CDR3 is 15 amino acids long. Germline V CDR1 and CDR2: SGHRS, YFSETQ. CDR3 loop: CASSLDRGQVYEQYF. CDR3 in DNA: TGCGCCAGCAGCCTGGACAGGGGGCAGGTCTACGAGCAGTACTTC.

CDR3 loop: CASSEPFAYEQYF. The CDR3 DNA is TGTGCCAGCAGTGAACCCTTTGCCTACGAGCAGTACTTC. The rearrangement links TRBV25-1 to TRBJ2-5; no definite D call. The J call may be incorrect, as the DNA end agrees better with TRBJ2-7. CDR1 is MGHDK, CDR2 SYGVNS, per germline. The CDR3 is 13 residues long.

The V and J genes are TRBV5-1 and TRBJ1-2, with D unresolved. Germline lookup yields CDR1 SGHRS and CDR2 YFSETQ. Deletions cut 4 bases from V and 0 bases from J, with 10 bases between. The CDR3 contains 14 residues. As DNA, the CDR3 is TGCGCCAGCAGCCCCCGCGGCTCTAACTATGGCTACACCTTC. Its protein product is CASSPRGSNYGYTF.

The rearrangement joins TRBV19 to TRBJ1-4; the D is unclear. V lost 5 bases and J 3 bases, leaving 13 bases between the germline ends. The CDR3 runs 15 residues. The germline V gene has CDR1 LNHDA and CDR2 SQIVND (reference sequence). The CDR3 coding sequence is TGTGCCAGTAGTCCGAAATCGGTCCCTAATGAAAAACTGTTTTTT. It is translated as CASSPKSVPNEKLFF.

This chain connects TRBV7-6 to TRBJ2-5; D gene uncertain. Germline CDR1 is SGHVS and CDR2 is FNYEAQ. There are 15 residues in the CDR3. V lost 5 bases and J lost 5, with 18 bases in between. The CDR3 region is CASSRTLDFSETQYF. The CDR3 DNA reads as TGTGCCAGCAGCCGTACCCTAGATTTTTCGGAGACCCAGTACTTC. Full variable domain (remainder filled in from reference TRBV7-6 and TRBJ2-5): GAGVSQSPRYKVTKRGQDVALRCDPISGHVSLYWYRQALGQGPEFLTYFNYEAQQDKSGLPNDRFSAERPEGSISTLTIQRTEQRDSAMYRCASSRTLDFSETQYFGPGTRLLVL.

The chain uses TRBV7-2 and TRBJ1-1; maybe TRBD1 (6 bases). In germline, CDR1 is SGHTA, CDR2 FQGNSA. V gave up 5 bases and J gave up 0 bases, with 7 bases separating them. The CDR3 totals 13 residues. CDR3 sequence (DNA): TGTGCCAGCAGCGGACAGTTGAACACTGAAGCTTTCTTT. This gives the protein CASSGQLNTEAFF.